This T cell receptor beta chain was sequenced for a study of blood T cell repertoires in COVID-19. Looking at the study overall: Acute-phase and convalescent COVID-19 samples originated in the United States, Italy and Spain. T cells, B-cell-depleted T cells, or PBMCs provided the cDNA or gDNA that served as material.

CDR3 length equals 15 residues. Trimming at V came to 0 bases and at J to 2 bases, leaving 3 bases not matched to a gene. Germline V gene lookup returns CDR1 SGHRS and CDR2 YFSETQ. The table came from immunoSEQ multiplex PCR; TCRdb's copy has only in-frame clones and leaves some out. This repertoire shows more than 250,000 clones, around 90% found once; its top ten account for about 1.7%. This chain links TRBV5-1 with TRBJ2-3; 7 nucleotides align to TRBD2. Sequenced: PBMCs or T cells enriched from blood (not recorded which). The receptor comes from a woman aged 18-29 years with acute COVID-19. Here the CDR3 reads CASSLEGRATDTQYF. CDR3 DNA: TGCGCCAGCAGCTTGGAGGGGAGGGCCACAGATACGCAGTATTTT.